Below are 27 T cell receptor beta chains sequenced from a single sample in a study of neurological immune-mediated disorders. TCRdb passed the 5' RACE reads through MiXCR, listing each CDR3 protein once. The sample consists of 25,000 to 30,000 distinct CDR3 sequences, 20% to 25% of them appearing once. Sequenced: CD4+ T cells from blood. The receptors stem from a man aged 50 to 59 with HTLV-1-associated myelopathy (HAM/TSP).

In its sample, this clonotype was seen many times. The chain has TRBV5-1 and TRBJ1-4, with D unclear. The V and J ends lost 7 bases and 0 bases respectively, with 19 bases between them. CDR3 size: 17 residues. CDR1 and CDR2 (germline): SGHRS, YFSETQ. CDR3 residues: CASALQPGGATNEKLFF. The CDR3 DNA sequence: TGCGCCAGCGCCTTACAGCCGGGAGGAGCAACTAATGAAAAACTGTTTTTT.

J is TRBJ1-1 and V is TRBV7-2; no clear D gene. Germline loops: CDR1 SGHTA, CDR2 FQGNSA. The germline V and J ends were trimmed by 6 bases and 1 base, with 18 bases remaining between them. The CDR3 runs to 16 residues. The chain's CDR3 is CASSTEPGRTNTEAFF. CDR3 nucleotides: TGTGCCAGCAGTACCGAGCCAGGCAGGACGAACACTGAAGCTTTCTTT.

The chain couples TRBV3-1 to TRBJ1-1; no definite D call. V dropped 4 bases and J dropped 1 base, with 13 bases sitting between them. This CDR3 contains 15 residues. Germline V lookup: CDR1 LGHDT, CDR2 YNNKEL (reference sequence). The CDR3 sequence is CASSPGSTPNTEAFF. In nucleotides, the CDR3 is TGTGCCAGCAGCCCCGGATCGACACCGAACACTGAAGCTTTCTTT.

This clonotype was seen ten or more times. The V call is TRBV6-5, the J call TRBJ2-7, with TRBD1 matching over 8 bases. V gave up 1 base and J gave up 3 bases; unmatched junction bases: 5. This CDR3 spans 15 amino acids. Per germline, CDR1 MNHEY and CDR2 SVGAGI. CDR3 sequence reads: CASSYLGQGVYEQYF. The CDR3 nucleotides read TGTGCCAGCAGTTACTTAGGACAGGGAGTCTACGAGCAGTACTTC.

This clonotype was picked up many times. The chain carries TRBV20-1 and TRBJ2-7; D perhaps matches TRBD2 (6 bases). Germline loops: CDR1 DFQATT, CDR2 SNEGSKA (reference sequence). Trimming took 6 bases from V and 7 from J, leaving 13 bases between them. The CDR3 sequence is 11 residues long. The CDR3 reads CSASDAGEQYF. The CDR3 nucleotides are TGCAGTGCATCGGATGCGGGGGAGCAGTACTTC.

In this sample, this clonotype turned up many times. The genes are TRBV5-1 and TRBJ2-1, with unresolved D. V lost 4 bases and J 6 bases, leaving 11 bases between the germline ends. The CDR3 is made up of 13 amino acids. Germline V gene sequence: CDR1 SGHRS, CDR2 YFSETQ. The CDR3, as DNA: TGCGCCAGCAGCCCGCAGACGGGCAATGAGCAGTTCTTC. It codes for CASSPQTGNEQFF.

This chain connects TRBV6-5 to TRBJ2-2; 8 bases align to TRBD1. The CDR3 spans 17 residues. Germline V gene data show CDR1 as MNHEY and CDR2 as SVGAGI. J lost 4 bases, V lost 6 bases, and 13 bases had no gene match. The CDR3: CASRRQGARSGTGELFF. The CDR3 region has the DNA TGTGCCAGCAGGAGGCAGGGGGCTAGGTCGGGCACCGGGGAGCTGTTTTTT.

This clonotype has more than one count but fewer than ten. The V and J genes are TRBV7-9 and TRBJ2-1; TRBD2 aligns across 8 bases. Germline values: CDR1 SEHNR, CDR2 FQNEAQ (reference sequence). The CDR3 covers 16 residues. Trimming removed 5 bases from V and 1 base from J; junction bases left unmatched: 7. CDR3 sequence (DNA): TGTGCCAGCAGCCCTATAGCGGGATCGTCCTACAATGAGCAGTTCTTC. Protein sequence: CASSPIAGSSYNEQFF.

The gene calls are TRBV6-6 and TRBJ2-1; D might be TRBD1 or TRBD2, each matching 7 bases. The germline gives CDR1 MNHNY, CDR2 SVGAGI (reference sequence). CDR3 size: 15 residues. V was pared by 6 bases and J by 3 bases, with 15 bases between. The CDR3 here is CASRNSGGDYNEQFF. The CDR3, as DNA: TGTGCCAGCAGGAATTCAGGGGGGGACTACAATGAGCAGTTCTTC.

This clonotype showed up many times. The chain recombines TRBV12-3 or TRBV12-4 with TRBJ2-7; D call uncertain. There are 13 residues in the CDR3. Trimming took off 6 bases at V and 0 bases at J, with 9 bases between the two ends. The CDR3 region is CASSRSISYEQYF. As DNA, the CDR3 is TGTGCCAGCAGCCGGAGCATCTCCTACGAGCAGTACTTC.

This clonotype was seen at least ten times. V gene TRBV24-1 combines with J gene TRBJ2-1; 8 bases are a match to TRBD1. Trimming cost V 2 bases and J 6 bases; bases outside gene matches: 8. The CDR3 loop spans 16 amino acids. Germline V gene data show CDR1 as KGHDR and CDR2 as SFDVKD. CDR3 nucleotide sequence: TGTGCCACCAGTGATTCGACGCGGACAGGGCTCAATGAGCAGTTCTTC. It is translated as CATSDSTRTGLNEQFF.

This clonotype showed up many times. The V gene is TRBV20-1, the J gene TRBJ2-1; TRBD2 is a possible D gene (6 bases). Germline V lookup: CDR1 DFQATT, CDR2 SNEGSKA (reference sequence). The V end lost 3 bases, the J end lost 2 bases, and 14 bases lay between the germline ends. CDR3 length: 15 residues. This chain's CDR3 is CSARPGLTTYNEQFF. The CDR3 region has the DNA TGCAGTGCTAGGCCAGGACTAACGACCTACAATGAGCAGTTCTTC.

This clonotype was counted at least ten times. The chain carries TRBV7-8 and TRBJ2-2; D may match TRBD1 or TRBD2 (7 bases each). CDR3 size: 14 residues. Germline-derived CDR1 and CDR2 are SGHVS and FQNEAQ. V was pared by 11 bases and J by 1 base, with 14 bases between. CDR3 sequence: CASRGGMNTGELFF. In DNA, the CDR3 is TGTGCCTCCAGGGGGGGAATGAACACCGGGGAGCTGTTTTTT.

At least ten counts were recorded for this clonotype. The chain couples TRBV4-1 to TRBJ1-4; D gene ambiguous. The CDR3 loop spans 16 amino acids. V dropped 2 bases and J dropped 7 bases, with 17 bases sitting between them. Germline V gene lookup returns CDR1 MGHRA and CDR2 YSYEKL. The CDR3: CASSQRQANHPEKLFF. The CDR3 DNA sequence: TGCGCCAGCAGCCAAAGGCAGGCCAACCACCCTGAAAAACTGTTTTTT.

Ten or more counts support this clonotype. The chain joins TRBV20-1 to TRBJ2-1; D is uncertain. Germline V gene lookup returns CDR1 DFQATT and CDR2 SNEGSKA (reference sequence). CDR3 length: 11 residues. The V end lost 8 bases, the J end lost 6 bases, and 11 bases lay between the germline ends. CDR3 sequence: CSPNPRNEQFF. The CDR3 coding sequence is TGCAGTCCGAATCCCCGCAATGAGCAGTTCTTC.

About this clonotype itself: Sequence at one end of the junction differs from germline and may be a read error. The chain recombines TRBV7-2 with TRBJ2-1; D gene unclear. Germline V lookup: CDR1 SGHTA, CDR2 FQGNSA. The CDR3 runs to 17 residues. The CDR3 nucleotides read TGTGCCAGAAGCTACGGGCCTGCCTATAGCTCCTACAATGAGCAATTCTTC. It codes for CARSYGPAYSSYNEQFF.

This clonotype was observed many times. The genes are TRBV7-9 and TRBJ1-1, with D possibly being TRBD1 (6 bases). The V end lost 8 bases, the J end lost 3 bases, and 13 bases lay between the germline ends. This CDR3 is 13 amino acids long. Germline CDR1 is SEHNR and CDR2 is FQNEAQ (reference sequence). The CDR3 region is CASLTGGHTEAFF. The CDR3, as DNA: TGTGCCAGCCTTACGGGGGGGCACACTGAAGCTTTCTTT.

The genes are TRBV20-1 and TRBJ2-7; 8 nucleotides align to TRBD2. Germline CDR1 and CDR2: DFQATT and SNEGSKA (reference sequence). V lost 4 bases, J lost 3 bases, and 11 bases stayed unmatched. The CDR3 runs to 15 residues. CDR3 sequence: CSAKDGAGAIYEQYF. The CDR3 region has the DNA TGCAGTGCTAAAGATGGAGCGGGGGCCATCTACGAGCAGTACTTC.

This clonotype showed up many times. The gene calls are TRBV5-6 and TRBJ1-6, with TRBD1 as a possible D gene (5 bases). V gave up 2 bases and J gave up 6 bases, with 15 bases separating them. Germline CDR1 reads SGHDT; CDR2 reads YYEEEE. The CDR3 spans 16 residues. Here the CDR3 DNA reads TGTGCCAGCAGCTTCGGAAGGGGACTGGGTAATTCACCCCTCCACTTT. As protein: CASSFGRGLGNSPLHF.

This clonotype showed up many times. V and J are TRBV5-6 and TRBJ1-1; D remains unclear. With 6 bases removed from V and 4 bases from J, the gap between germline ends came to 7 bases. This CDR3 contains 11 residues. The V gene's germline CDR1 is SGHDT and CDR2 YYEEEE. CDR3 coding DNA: TGTGCCAGCAACCGTCTCACTGAAGCTTTCTTT. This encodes CASNRLTEAFF.

CDR3: CASSLPLEGHEQFF. The CDR3, as DNA: TGTGCCAGCAGCTTACCCTTAGAGGGCCATGAGCAGTTCTTC. The chain carries TRBV5-6 and TRBJ2-1; D possibly corresponds to TRBD2 (5 bases). The CDR3 has 14 amino acids. V shed 2 bases and J shed 8 bases, with 14 bases lying between them. Germline loops: CDR1 SGHDT, CDR2 YYEEEE.

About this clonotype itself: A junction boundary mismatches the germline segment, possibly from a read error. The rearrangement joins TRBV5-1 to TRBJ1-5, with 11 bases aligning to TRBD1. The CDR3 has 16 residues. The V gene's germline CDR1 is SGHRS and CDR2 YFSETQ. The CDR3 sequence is CASSGTGTGGNRPQHF. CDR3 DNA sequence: TGCGCCAGCAGTGGAACCGGGACAGGGGGAAATCGGCCCCAGCATTTT. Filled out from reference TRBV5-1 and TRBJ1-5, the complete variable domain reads KAGVTQTPRYLIKTRGQQVTLSCSPISGHRSVSWYQQTPGQGLQFLFEYFSETQRNKGNFPGRFSGRQFSNSRSEMNVSTLELGDSALYLCASSGTGTGGNRPQHFGDGTRLSIL.

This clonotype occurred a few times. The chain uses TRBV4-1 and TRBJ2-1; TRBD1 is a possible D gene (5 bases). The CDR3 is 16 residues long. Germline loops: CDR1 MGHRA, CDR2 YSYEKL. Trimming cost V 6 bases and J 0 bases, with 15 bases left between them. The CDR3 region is CASSLGPQSSYNEQFF. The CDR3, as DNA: TGCGCCAGCAGTCTGGGGCCACAGAGCTCCTACAATGAGCAGTTCTTC.

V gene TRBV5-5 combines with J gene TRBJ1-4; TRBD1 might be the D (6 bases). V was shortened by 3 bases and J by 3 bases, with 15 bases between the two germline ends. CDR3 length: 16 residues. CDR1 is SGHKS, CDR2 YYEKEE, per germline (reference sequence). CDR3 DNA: TGTGCCAGCAGCTCGCTCGGACAGCAACCTAATGAAAAACTGTTTTTT. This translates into CASSSLGQQPNEKLFF.

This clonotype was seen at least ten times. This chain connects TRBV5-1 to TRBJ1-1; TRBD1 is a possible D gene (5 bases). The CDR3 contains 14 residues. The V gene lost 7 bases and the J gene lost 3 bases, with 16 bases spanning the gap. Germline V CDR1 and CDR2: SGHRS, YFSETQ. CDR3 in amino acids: CASRQGQVDTEAFF. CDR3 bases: TGCGCCAGCCGGCAGGGCCAGGTGGACACTGAAGCTTTCTTT.

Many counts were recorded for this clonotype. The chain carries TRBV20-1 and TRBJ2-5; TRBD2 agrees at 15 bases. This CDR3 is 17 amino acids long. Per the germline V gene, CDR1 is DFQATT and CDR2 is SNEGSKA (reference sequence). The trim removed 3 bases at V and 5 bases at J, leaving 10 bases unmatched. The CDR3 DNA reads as TGCAGTGCTAGCGGACTAGCGGGAGGGCCCTCTAGTGAGACCCAGTACTTC. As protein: CSASGLAGGPSSETQYF.

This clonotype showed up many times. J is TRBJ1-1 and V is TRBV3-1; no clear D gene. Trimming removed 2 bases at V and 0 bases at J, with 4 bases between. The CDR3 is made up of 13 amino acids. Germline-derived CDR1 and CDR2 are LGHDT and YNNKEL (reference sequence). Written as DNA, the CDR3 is TGTGCCAGCAGCCAACTGTTGAACACTGAAGCTTTCTTT. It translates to CASSQLLNTEAFF.